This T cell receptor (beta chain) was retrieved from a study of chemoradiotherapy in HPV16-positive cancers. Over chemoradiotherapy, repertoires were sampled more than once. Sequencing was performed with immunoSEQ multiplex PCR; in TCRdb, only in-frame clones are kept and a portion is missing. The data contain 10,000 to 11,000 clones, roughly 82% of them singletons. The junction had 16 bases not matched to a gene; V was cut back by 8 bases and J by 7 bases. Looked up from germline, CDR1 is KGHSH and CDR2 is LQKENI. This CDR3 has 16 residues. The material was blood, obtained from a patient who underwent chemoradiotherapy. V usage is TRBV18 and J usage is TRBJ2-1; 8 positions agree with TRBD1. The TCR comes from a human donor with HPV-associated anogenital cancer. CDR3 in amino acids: CASARLGQGALNEQFF. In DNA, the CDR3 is TGTGCCAGCGCACGCCTCGGGCAGGGGGCATTAAATGAGCAGTTCTTC.